This T cell receptor beta chain was captured by sequencing in a study of blood T cells in healthy people across ages. Trimming pared 5 bases from V and 2 bases from J, leaving 13 bases between. Germline CDR1 DFQATT, CDR2 SNEGSKA (reference sequence). CDR3 length equals 14 residues. A second PCR of 7 to 11 cycles used a sample-barcoded 5' primer and a J-beta primer mix. Unique molecular identifiers of 12 random nucleotides labeled each cDNA. A single record per CDR3 protein comes from TCRdb applying MiXCR to the 5' RACE reads. The table has 790,000 or so distinct CDR3 sequences, roughly three fifths seen once. As concerns this clonotype: Its antigen is not known.

Study outcomes and limitations: Changes in expanded clonotypes were possibly confounded, as the CMV status of donors was unknown. From one million sequenced T cells, diversity estimates were lower bounds. Relative to aged donors, long-lived donors carried more naive CD4+ cells and displayed higher diversity.

The sequence was obtained from a man in his forties in good health. Sample: blood. The rearrangement uses TRBV20-1 and TRBJ2-1; perhaps TRBD2 as D (5 bases). CDR3 sequence (DNA): TGCAGTGCTTTCAAGCGGAGTACCTACAATGAGCAGTTCTTC. Translation gives CSAFKRSTYNEQFF.